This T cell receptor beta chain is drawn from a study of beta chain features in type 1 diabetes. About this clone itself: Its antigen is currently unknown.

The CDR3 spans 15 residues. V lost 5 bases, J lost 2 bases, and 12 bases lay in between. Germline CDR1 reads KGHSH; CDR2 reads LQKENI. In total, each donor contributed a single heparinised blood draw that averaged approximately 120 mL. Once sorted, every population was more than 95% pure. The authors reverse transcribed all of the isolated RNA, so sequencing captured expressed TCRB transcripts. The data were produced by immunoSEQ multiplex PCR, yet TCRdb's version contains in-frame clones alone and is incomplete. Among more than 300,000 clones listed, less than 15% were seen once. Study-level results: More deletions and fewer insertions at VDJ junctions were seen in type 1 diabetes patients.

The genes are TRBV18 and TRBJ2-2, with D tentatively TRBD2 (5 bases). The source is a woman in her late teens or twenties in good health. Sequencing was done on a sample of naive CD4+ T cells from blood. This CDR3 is CASSWAGVNTGELFF. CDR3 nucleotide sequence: TGTGCCAGCTCATGGGCCGGGGTTAACACCGGGGAGCTGTTTTTT.